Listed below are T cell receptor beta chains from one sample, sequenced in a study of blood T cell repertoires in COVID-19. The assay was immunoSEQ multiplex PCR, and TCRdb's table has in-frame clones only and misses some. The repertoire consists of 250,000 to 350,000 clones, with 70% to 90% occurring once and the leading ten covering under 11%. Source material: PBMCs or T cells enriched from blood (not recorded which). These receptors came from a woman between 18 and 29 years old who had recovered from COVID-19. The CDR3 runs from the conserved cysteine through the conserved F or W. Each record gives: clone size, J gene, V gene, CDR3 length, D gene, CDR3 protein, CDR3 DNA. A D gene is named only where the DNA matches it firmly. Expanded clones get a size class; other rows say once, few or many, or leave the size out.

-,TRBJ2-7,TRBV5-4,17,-,CASSLAISSDYFYEQYF,TGTGCCAGCAGCTTGGCCATTTCGAGTGATTATTTCTACGAGCAGTACTTC
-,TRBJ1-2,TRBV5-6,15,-,CASSLVRGMGYGYTF,TGTGCCAGCAGCTTGGTTAGGGGGATGGGCTATGGCTACACCTTC
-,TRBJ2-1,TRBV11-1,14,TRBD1,CASSLDTGVNKQFF,TGTGCCAGCAGCTTAGACACAGGGGTTAATAAGCAGTTCTTC
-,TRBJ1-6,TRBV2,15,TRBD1,CASSVSDRDNSPLHF,TGTGCCAGCAGTGTAAGTGACAGGGATAATTCACCCCTCCACTTT
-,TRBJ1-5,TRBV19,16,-,CASSPRRGVRTQPQHF,TGTGCCAGTAGTCCCCGCCGGGGGGTACGAACTCAGCCCCAGCATTTT
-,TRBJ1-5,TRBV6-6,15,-,CASSRAPYSNQPQHF,TGTGCCAGCAGTCGGGCCCCATATAGCAATCAGCCCCAGCATTTT
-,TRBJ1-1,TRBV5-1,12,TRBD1,CASSTHRGEAFF,TGCGCCAGCAGCACCCACAGGGGTGAAGCTTTCTTT
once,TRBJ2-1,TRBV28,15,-,CASSFQVSGSNEQFF,TGTGCCAGCAGTTTTCAGGTTAGCGGCTCCAATGAGCAGTTCTTC
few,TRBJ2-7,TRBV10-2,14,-,CASRAGLVFYEQYF,TGCGCCAGCAGGGCGGGACTGGTCTTCTACGAGCAGTACTTC
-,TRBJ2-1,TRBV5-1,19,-,CASSFPQGTGRRSYNEQFF,TGCGCCAGCAGCTTTCCCCAGGGAACCGGAAGAAGATCCTACAATGAGCAGTTCTTC
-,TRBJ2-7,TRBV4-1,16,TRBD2,CASSQVLAGSHYEQYF,TGCGCCAGCAGCCAAGTATTAGCGGGATCCCACTACGAGCAGTACTTC
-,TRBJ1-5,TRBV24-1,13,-,CATTPREGMPQHF,TGTGCCACCACTCCCAGGGAAGGTATGCCCCAGCATTTT
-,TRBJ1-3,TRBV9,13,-,CASSPSSGNTIYF,TGTGCCAGCAGCCCGAGCTCTGGAAACACCATATATTTT
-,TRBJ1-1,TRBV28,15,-,CASRQGSEGVTEAFF,TGTGCCAGCCGGCAGGGAAGCGAAGGGGTAACCGAAGCTTTCTTT
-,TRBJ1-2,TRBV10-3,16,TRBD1,CAIRKLYRGSSYGYTF,TGTGCCATCAGGAAACTTTACAGGGGGTCTAGCTATGGCTACACCTTC
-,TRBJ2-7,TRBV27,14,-,CASSSRDSYYEQYF,TGTGCCAGCAGTTCCCGGGACTCCTACTACGAGCAGTACTTC
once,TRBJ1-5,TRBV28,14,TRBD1,CASSTDRGIQPQHF,TGTGCCAGCAGTACAGACAGGGGGATTCAGCCCCAGCATTTT
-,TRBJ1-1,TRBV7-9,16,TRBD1,CASSLSYRGMNTEAFF,TGTGCCAGCAGCTTATCCTACAGGGGGATGAACACTGAAGCTTTCTTT
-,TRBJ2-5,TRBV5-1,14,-,CASSPTLAQGTQYF,TGCGCCAGCAGCCCCACACTAGCCCAAGGGACCCAGTACTTC
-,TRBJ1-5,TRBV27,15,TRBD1,CASSLWGQANQPQHF,TGTGCCAGCAGTTTATGGGGACAGGCAAATCAGCCCCAGCATTTT
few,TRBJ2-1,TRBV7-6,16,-,CASSTALGSSYNEQFF,TGTGCCAGCAGCACCGCTCTAGGGAGCTCCTACAATGAGCAGTTCTTC
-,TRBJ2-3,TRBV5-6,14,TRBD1,CASSSGTGWDTQYF,TGTGCCAGCAGCTCCGGGACAGGGTGGGATACGCAGTATTTT
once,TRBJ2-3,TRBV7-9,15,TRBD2,CASSRGTSGTDTQYF,TGTGCCAGCAGCCGAGGGACTAGCGGGACAGATACGCAGTATTTT
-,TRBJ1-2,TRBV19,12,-,CASSSSNYGYTF,TGTGCCAGTAGTTCATCAAACTATGGCTACACCTTC
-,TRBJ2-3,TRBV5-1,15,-,CASSLEAGWADTQYF,TGCGCCAGCAGCTTGGAGGCGGGATGGGCAGATACGCAGTATTTT
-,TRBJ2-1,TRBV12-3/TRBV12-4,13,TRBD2,CASSRGLAGGIIF,TGTGCCAGCAGCCGTGGACTAGCGGGGGGAATAATCTTC
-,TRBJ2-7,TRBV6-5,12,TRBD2,CASNPGRGEQYF,TGTGCCAGCAACCCGGGGAGGGGCGAGCAGTACTTC